The T cell receptor (beta chain) described here comes from a study of shared clonotypes between healthy human individuals. As regards this clone: The identical CDR3 is also encoded by other nucleotide sequences in the sample.

The naive CD8 population came from CD45RO-negative cells selected for CCR7, without terminally differentiated effector memory CD45RA+ cells. The table came from immunoSEQ multiplex PCR; TCRdb's copy has only in-frame clones and leaves some out. The sample shows 1.5 million to 2.5 million clones, about 95% of them seen only once. The germline V gene has CDR1 MNHEY and CDR2 SVGAGI. Deletions cut 0 bases from V and 4 bases from J, with 7 bases between. This CDR3 spans 13 amino acids. The chain joins TRBV6-5 to TRBJ2-7; tentative D call: TRBD1 (6 bases). The material sequenced was naive CD8+ T cells sorted from blood. The receptor's source is a man younger than 30 in good health. CDR3 coding DNA: TGTGCCAGCAGTTACTCTACAGGGTACGAGCAGTACTTC. This encodes CASSYSTGYEQYF.